These 32 T cell receptor beta chains share one sample of origin, sequenced in a study of T cells in Graves' hyperthyroidism and ophthalmopathy. Regions amplified from RNA transcripts were the TCR beta CDR3 regions. When the TCR CDR3 underwent first-round RT-PCR, the HTBI primer set was used. TCRdb re-called the multiplex PCR reads through MiXCR, storing one row per CDR3 protein. The sample has hundreds of thousands of distinct CDR3 sequences, over 11% seen once. The sequenced sample consisted of blood. These TCRs come from a man in his fifties with Graves' ophthalmopathy.

Notes on this clonotype: Given a much more abundant clone one base away, this may be a read error. V and J are TRBV20-1 and TRBJ2-3, with 8 bases lining up with TRBD2. Germline V CDR1 and CDR2: DFQATT, SNEGSKA (reference sequence). The CDR3 consists of 15 residues. Written as DNA, the CDR3 is TGCAGTGCTAGAGAGGTAGCGGGGCTCACAGGTACGCAGTATTTT. This codes for CSAREVAGLTGTQYF.

This clonotype was recorded at least ten times. The V and J genes are TRBV11-1 and TRBJ2-5; 14 bases are a match to TRBD2. In germline, CDR1 is SGHAT, CDR2 FQDESV (reference sequence). V was clipped by 3 bases and J by 6 bases; unmatched bases: 6. This CDR3 is 16 amino acids long. CDR3 bases: TGTGCCAGCAGCTTGGAGACTAGCGGGAGGGGGAAGACCCAGTACTTC. Its protein is CASSLETSGRGKTQYF.

This clonotype was counted only a few times. The chain recombines TRBV6-1 with TRBJ1-4; D not certain. This CDR3 spans 14 amino acids. The germline V and J ends were trimmed by 7 bases and 3 bases, with 12 bases remaining between them. Germline CDR1 MNHNS, CDR2 SASEGT. CDR3 DNA: TGTGCCAGCAAGTCCGGGCAGTCTAATGAAAAACTGTTTTTT. It translates to CASKSGQSNEKLFF.

There are many counts of this clonotype. The V gene is TRBV9, the J gene TRBJ2-1, with no clear D. The V and J ends lost 3 bases and 1 base respectively, with 11 bases between them. Germline-derived CDR1 and CDR2 are SGDLS and YYNGEE. This CDR3 region has 15 residues. The DNA of the CDR3 is TGTGCCAGCAGCGGGCTAGGTCGGTCCTACAATGAGCAGTTCTTC. Protein sequence: CASSGLGRSYNEQFF.

This clonotype was picked up many times. The V and J genes are TRBV3-1 and TRBJ2-5; 13 bases fit TRBD2. V gave up 5 bases and J gave up 5 bases; unmatched junction bases: 5. The CDR3 loop spans 15 amino acids. Germline assignment: CDR1 LGHDT and CDR2 YNNKEL (reference sequence). The CDR3 sequence: CASSLGTSGMETQYF. The CDR3 coding sequence is TGTGCCAGCAGCTTAGGGACTAGCGGGATGGAGACCCAGTACTTC.

The chain has TRBV3-1 and TRBJ1-6, with D possibly being TRBD1 (5 bases). CDR3 length: 15 residues. V was trimmed by 2 bases and J by 9 bases, leaving 14 bases between them. The germline CDR1 and CDR2 sequences are LGHDT and YNNKEL (reference sequence). The CDR3 protein is CASSQRSQGSSPLHF. The CDR3 bases are TGTGCCAGCAGCCAACGTTCCCAGGGAAGTTCACCCCTCCACTTT.

At least ten counts were recorded for this clonotype. The V call is TRBV24-1, the J call TRBJ1-3; the D gene is possibly TRBD1 (5 bases). The CDR3 consists of 15 residues. Germline V CDR1 and CDR2: KGHDR, SFDVKD. Trimming cost V 7 bases and J 2 bases, with 14 bases left between them. Written as DNA, the CDR3 is TGTGCCACCAGCGCCGTCTGGGACGCTGGAAACACCATATATTTT. The encoded protein is CATSAVWDAGNTIYF.

This clonotype was detected only a few times. The chain combines TRBV4-1 with TRBJ1-1; the D is unclear. Trimming took 6 bases from V and 1 from J, leaving 9 bases between them. The V gene's germline CDR1 is MGHRA and CDR2 YSYEKL. The CDR3 contains 13 residues. The CDR3 spells CASSPVENTEAFF. CDR3 bases: TGCGCCAGCAGTCCTGTCGAGAACACTGAAGCTTTCTTT.

Note on this clonotype: A read error may produce the germline difference seen at one junction end. V gene TRBV7-9 combines with J gene TRBJ1-3, with TRBD1 matching over 7 bases. The CDR3 runs 12 residues. Germline CDR1 and CDR2: SEHNR and FQNEAQ (reference sequence). The CDR3 loop is CASDRAGNAIYF. The CDR3 DNA is TGTGCCAGTGACAGGGCTGGAAACGCCATATATTTT.

The sample holds a few counts of this clonotype. The rearrangement links TRBV20-1 to TRBJ2-7, with a tentative D call TRBD1 (5 bases). The V gene's germline CDR1 is DFQATT and CDR2 SNEGSKA (reference sequence). V was trimmed by 0 bases and J by 3 bases, leaving 12 bases between them. This CDR3 is built from 14 residues. The chain's CDR3 is CSARDRRQSYEQYF. The CDR3 region has the DNA TGCAGTGCTAGAGATCGTCGACAGAGCTACGAGCAGTACTTC.

This clonotype was found many times. V gene TRBV7-2 combines with J gene TRBJ1-1, with a possible D match to TRBD1 (6 bases). The germline V gene encodes CDR1 SGHTA and CDR2 FQGNSA. The CDR3 covers 16 residues. V lost 0 bases to trimming and J lost 7 bases, with 18 bases between them. The CDR3 loop is CASSLAPIGGTVEAFF. The CDR3 nucleotides are TGTGCCAGCAGCTTAGCGCCGATTGGGGGCACAGTTGAAGCTTTCTTT.

Many counts were recorded for this clonotype. The V and J genes are TRBV2 and TRBJ1-5; 9 bases map to TRBD1. The CDR3 length is 16 residues. Unmatched junction bases numbered 10, after V lost 4 bases and J lost 6 bases. Germline V gives CDR1 SNHLY, CDR2 FYNNEI. DNA of the CDR3: TGTGCCAGCAGTGGGGGGACAGGGAGCCCCCGTCAGCCCCAGCATTTT. Translating gives CASSGGTGSPRQPQHF.

The table lists this clonotype with a few counts. The rearrangement joins TRBV15 to TRBJ2-1; D unclear. CDR1 LNHNV and CDR2 YYDKDF come from the germline V gene (reference sequence). The CDR3 has 16 amino acids. V shed 0 bases and J shed 8 bases, with 17 bases lying between them. The CDR3 loop is CATSRDGLRSRDEQFF. In nucleotides, the CDR3 is TGTGCCACCAGCAGAGATGGATTAAGGTCTAGAGATGAGCAGTTCTTC.

This clonotype was seen at least ten times. The V call is TRBV20-1, the J call TRBJ1-3; D is ambiguous. Germline lookup yields CDR1 DFQATT and CDR2 SNEGSKA (reference sequence). The CDR3 spans 14 residues. Trimming left V 3 bases short and J 0 bases short, with 9 bases between. In nucleotides, the CDR3 is TGCAGTGCTAGCCCCACTTCCTCTGGAAACACCATATATTTT. Its protein product is CSASPTSSGNTIYF.

This chain joins TRBV27 and TRBJ2-7, with 10 positions matching TRBD1. Trimming took 5 bases from V and 6 from J; bases not matched to a gene: 7. The CDR3 loop spans 14 amino acids. Germline CDR1 is MNHEY and CDR2 is SMNVEV (reference sequence). In DNA, the CDR3 is TGTGCCAGCAGTCCCCCGGGACAGGGGAGCGAGCAGTACTTC. Its protein product is CASSPPGQGSEQYF.

The sample holds many counts of this clonotype. The rearrangement joins TRBV28 to TRBJ2-3, with 9 bases fitting TRBD1. The CDR3 is 13 residues long. Trimming took 9 bases from V and 6 from J; bases not matched to a gene: 7. Germline V gene data show CDR1 as MDHEN and CDR2 as SYDVKM. The DNA of the CDR3 is TGTGCCAGTAGCCGGGACAGGGACGATACGCAGTATTTT. This encodes CASSRDRDDTQYF.

This clonotype was recorded at least ten times. The CDR3 sequence: CASSLSLQETQYF. CDR3 in DNA: TGTGCCAGCAGCTTAAGTCTTCAAGAGACCCAGTACTTC. The chain couples TRBV11-2 to TRBJ2-5; D call uncertain. V shed 2 bases and J shed 2 bases, with 6 bases lying between them. Germline V lookup: CDR1 SGHAT, CDR2 FQNNGV. The CDR3 sequence is 13 residues long. The full variable domain, rest sourced from reference TRBV11-2 and TRBJ2-5, is EAGVAQSPRYKIIEKRQSVAFWCNPISGHATLYWYQQILGQGPKLLIQFQNNGVVDDSQLPKDRFSAERLKGVDSTLKIQPAKLEDSAVYLCASSLSLQETQYFGPGTRLLVL.

This clonotype was found a few times. The chain couples TRBV29-1 to TRBJ2-1; possible D gene TRBD2, 6 bases. The length of the CDR3 is 10 residues. CDR1 and CDR2 from the germline V gene are SQVTM and ANQGSEA. DNA of the CDR3: TGCGGGTCGGGAGACAATGAGCAGTTCTTC. Translated, it gives CGSGDNEQFF.

This clonotype was detected only a few times. The chain has TRBV6-2 or TRBV6-3 and TRBJ1-2; possibly TRBD1 for D (5 bases). V shed 6 bases and J shed 2 bases, with 13 bases lying between them. Germline V gene data show CDR1 as MNHEY and CDR2 as SVGEGT. The CDR3 covers 14 residues. The CDR3 DNA is TGTGCCAGCAGCAAAAGGGGAGGGAACTATGGCTACACCTTC. Protein sequence: CASSKRGGNYGYTF.

As for this clonotype: At one end the junction does not follow the germline gene, possibly because of a read error. The rearrangement uses TRBV5-1 and TRBJ2-3; tentative D call: TRBD1 (6 bases). This CDR3 is 18 amino acids long. Germline-derived CDR1 and CDR2 are SGHRS and YFSETQ. CDR3 in amino acids: CASSSFFSLTGHIDTQYF. The CDR3 region has the DNA TGTGCCAGCAGCTCCTTCTTTTCACTAACGGGACACATAGATACGCAGTATTTT.

The chain employs TRBV11-2 and TRBJ1-1; unclear D gene. CDR1 is SGHAT, CDR2 FQNNGV, per germline. The CDR3 length is 14 residues. Trimming removed 6 bases from V and 6 bases from J, with 17 bases in between. CDR3 protein: CASSYLGGISEAFF. In nucleotides, the CDR3 is TGTGCCAGCAGTTATCTGGGAGGTATATCTGAAGCTTTCTTT. The full variable domain, in which reference TRBV11-2 and TRBJ1-1 provide the parts outside the CDR3, is EAGVAQSPRYKIIEKRQSVAFWCNPISGHATLYWYQQILGQGPKLLIQFQNNGVVDDSQLPKDRFSAERLKGVDSTLKIQPAKLEDSAVYLCASSYLGGISEAFFGQGTRLTVV.

This clonotype was recorded at least ten times. This rearrangement joins TRBV30 to TRBJ1-5; TRBD1 might be the D (6 bases). The germline V gene encodes CDR1 GTSNPN and CDR2 SVGIG (reference sequence). The CDR3 consists of 15 residues. Deletions cut 2 bases from V and 7 bases from J, with 18 bases between. CDR3 coding DNA: TGTGCCTGGAGTTCTAGGGGGGGGGCACAACAGCCCCAGCATTTT. As protein: CAWSSRGGAQQPQHF.

V gene TRBV5-8 combines with J gene TRBJ2-1, with TRBD1 as a possible D gene (5 bases). V was pared by 4 bases and J by 4 bases, with 24 bases between. Germline loops: CDR1 SGHTS, CDR2 YDEGEE. The CDR3 spans 18 residues. The CDR3 sequence: CASSPDGAAQGRYNEQFF. Here the CDR3 DNA reads TGTGCCAGCAGCCCGGATGGGGCCGCCCAAGGGCGGTACAATGAGCAGTTCTTC.

This clonotype showed up many times. The chain has TRBV5-4 and TRBJ1-5; weak D call: TRBD1 (5 bases). Trimming stripped 3 bases from V and 0 bases from J, with 10 bases between. The length of the CDR3 is 15 residues. The germline CDR1 and CDR2 sequences are SGHNT and YYREEE (reference sequence). DNA of the CDR3: TGTGCCAGCAGCTCTCGGGGGGATAGCAATCAGCCCCAGCATTTT. Translated, it gives CASSSRGDSNQPQHF.

This clonotype has at least ten counts. V is TRBV6-1 and J is TRBJ2-1, with 14 bases that match TRBD2. V gave up 10 bases and J gave up 8 bases; unmatched junction bases: 7. This CDR3 comprises 14 residues. Per the germline V gene, CDR1 is MNHNS and CDR2 is SASEGT. The CDR3 reads CATRWGLAGDEQFF. The CDR3 nucleotides read TGTGCCACCCGTTGGGGACTAGCGGGAGATGAGCAGTTCTTC.

This clonotype was recorded at least ten times. The rearrangement joins TRBV4-1 to TRBJ2-5; 9 positions agree with TRBD2. The V gene end was trimmed by 0 bases and the J gene end by 14 bases; junction bases not matched to a gene: 16. Per germline, CDR1 MGHRA and CDR2 YSYEKL. The CDR3 has 16 amino acids. The CDR3 here is CASSQDVVAGVGWEYF. The CDR3 DNA reads as TGCGCCAGCAGCCAAGACGTGGTAGCGGGAGTTGGTTGGGAATACTTC.

This clonotype was seen repeatedly, ten times or more. The chain has TRBV5-1 and TRBJ2-3; the D is unclear. V was shortened by 3 bases and J by 3 bases, with 8 bases between the two germline ends. CDR3 length: 13 amino acids. Per germline, CDR1 SGHRS and CDR2 YFSETQ. In nucleotides, the CDR3 is TGCGCCAGCAGCTCGGTATTAACAGATACGCAGTATTTT. Its protein product is CASSSVLTDTQYF.

The genes are TRBV27 and TRBJ2-1, with TRBD2 matching 12 bases. The J segment lost 0 bases and the V segment lost 8 bases, leaving 5 bases of the junction unmatched. The V gene's germline CDR1 is MNHEY and CDR2 SMNVEV (reference sequence). The CDR3 length is 16 residues. The CDR3 region has the DNA TGTGCCAGCCGGACTAGCGGGGCAATCTCCTACAATGAGCAGTTCTTC. Its translation is CASRTSGAISYNEQFF.

Points on this clonotype: Just one base apart from a much larger clone, this may be a read error. The chain couples TRBV28 to TRBJ2-1; 7 bases agree with TRBD2. The CDR3 length is 14 residues. Unmatched junction bases numbered 10, after V lost 8 bases and J lost 6 bases. CDR1 and CDR2 from the germline V gene are MDHEN and SYDVKM. CDR3 nucleotides: TGTGCCAGCGTTGTGGCTAGCGGACCCAATGAGCAGTTCTTC. It codes for CASVVASGPNEQFF.

At least ten counts were recorded for this clonotype. The J gene is TRBJ2-7, the V gene TRBV20-1; 10 bases fit TRBD1. The CDR3 length is 14 residues. The germline CDR1 and CDR2 sequences are DFQATT and SNEGSKA (reference sequence). Trimming removed 4 bases from V and 4 bases from J; junction bases left unmatched: 7. The CDR3 loop reads CSAILPGQGYEQYF. For the CDR3, the DNA is TGCAGTGCTATTCTCCCGGGACAGGGGTACGAGCAGTACTTC.

In regard to this clonotype: This clone may be a read error of a much larger clone one base away. In nucleotides, the CDR3 is TGTGTCAGCAGTTTATGGGGGGTGAGCAGGTCCGCCGGGGAGCTGTTTTTT. It codes for CVSSLWGVSRSAGELFF. This chain joins TRBV27 and TRBJ2-2; D perhaps matches TRBD2 (6 bases). Germline CDR1 and CDR2: MNHEY and SMNVEV (reference sequence). The CDR3 consists of 17 residues.

This clonotype was seen repeatedly, ten times or more. The chain joins TRBV30 to TRBJ1-6; unclear D gene. CDR1 and CDR2 (germline): GTSNPN, SVGIG (reference sequence). The ends were cut back, 0 bases at V and 6 bases at J, with 12 bases in the middle. The CDR3 sequence is 15 residues long. This CDR3 is CAWSVMAVINSPLHF. CDR3 nucleotide sequence: TGTGCCTGGAGTGTAATGGCAGTGATTAATTCACCCCTCCACTTT.